The 2 T cell receptor beta chains presented below share a single source sample, sequenced in a study of shared clonotypes between healthy human individuals. TCRdb's copy holds only in-frame clones and misses some; the assay was immunoSEQ multiplex PCR. The sample records around 2.3 million clones, almost 96% being singletons. The sequenced sample consisted of naive CD4+ T cells sorted from blood. Noted subset: CD45RA+ positively selected. These receptors were collected from a man between 18 and 35 years old in good health.

The chain combines TRBV28 with TRBJ1-2; D possibly corresponds to TRBD1 (5 bases). Trimming cost V 6 bases and J 0 bases, with 20 bases left between them. Germline CDR1 and CDR2: MDHEN and SYDVKM. This CDR3 is built from 17 residues. The CDR3 spells CASSSSGGTVANYGYTF. The CDR3 nucleotides are TGTGCCAGCAGCTCGAGCGGGGGTACTGTGGCTAACTATGGCTACACCTTC.

The chain links TRBV5-1 to TRBJ2-2; D is unresolved. Germline lookup yields CDR1 SGHRS and CDR2 YFSETQ. V lost 0 bases to trimming and J lost 4 bases, with 10 bases between them. The CDR3 has 15 amino acids. CDR3: CASSLGVSGTGELFF. CDR3 sequence (DNA): TGCGCCAGCAGCTTGGGAGTCTCTGGCACCGGGGAGCTGTTTTTT.